The source of this T cell receptor beta chain is a study of T-cell memory formation after mild COVID-19. Study-wide background: There were largely donor-specific TCR clusters.

This clonotype was counted only a few times. Trimming cost V 2 bases and J 1 base, with 11 bases left between them. The CDR3 runs 15 residues. CDR1 is SGHRS, CDR2 YFSETQ, per germline. cDNA libraries for TCR alpha and TCR beta, carrying sample barcodes and UMIs, came from 5'RACE with constant-segment primers. TCRdb passed the 5' RACE reads through MiXCR, listing each CDR3 protein once. The top ten clones hold more than 20% of a sample with more than 150,000 distinct CDR3 sequences, over 20% of them seen once. The V gene is TRBV5-1, the J gene TRBJ2-3; D gene uncertain. This clonotype was sampled from an adult woman who had mild COVID-19 (a few samples of this study predate the infection). Cell type and time point are not known. The sample comprised PBMCs or a T cell subset sorted from them (not recorded which). Here the CDR3 reads CASSFPDVRTDTQYF. CDR3 in DNA: TGCGCCAGCAGCTTTCCTGACGTTCGCACAGATACGCAGTATTTT.